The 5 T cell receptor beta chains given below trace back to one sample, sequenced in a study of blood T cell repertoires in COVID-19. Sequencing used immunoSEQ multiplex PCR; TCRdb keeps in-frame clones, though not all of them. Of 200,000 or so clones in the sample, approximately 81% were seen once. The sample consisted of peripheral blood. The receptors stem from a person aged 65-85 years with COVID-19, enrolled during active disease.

The CDR3 region has the DNA TGTGCCAGCAGTCCCTTTGAGGCAGCTAATAGCAATCAGCCCCAGCATTTT. This translates into CASSPFEAANSNQPQHF. V usage is TRBV6-2 or TRBV6-3 and J usage is TRBJ1-5; D is unclear. Deletions cut 5 bases from V and 0 bases from J, with 17 bases between. Germline-derived CDR1 and CDR2 are MNHEY and SVGEGT. This CDR3 has 17 amino acids.

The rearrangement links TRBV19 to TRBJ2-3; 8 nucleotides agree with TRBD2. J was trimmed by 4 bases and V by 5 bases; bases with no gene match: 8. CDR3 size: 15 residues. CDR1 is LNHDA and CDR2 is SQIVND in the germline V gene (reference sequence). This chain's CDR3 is CASSATRGGSDTQYF. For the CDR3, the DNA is TGTGCCAGTAGTGCAACACGGGGGGGGTCAGATACGCAGTATTTT. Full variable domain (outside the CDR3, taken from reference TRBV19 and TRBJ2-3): DGGITQSPKYLFRKEGQNVTLSCEQNLNHDAMYWYRQDPGQGLRLIYYSQIVNDFQKGDIAEGYSVSREKKESFPLTVTSAQKNPTAFYLCASSATRGGSDTQYFGPGTRLTVL.

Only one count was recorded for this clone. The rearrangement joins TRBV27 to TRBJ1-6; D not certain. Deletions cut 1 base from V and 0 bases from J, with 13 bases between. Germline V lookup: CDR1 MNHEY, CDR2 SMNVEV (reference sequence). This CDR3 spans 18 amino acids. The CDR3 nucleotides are TGTGCCAGCAGTTTATTCCGAGACACCCGCTCCTATAATTCACCCCTCCACTTT. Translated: CASSLFRDTRSYNSPLHF.

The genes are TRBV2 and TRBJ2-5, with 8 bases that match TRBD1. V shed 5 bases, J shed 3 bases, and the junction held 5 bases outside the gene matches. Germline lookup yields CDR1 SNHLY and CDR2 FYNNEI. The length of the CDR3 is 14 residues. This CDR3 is CASSNPGQEETQYF. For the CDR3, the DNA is TGTGCCAGCAGTAACCCGGGACAGGAAGAGACCCAGTACTTC.

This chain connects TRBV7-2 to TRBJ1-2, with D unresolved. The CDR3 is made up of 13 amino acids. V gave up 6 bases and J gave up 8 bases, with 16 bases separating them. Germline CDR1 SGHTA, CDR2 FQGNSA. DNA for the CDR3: TGTGCCAGCAGTTCACAAATTCGGGAAGGCTACACCTTC. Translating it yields CASSSQIREGYTF.